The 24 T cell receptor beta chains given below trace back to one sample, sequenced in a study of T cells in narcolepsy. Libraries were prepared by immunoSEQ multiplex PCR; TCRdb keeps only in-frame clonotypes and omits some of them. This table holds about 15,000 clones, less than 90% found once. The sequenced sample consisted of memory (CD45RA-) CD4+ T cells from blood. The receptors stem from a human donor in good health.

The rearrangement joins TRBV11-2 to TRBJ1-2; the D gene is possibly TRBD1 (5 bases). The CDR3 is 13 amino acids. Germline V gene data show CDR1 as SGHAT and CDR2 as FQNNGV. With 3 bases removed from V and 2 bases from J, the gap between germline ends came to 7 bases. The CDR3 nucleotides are TGTGCCAGCAGCTTTGACAGAAACTATGGCTACACCTTC. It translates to CASSFDRNYGYTF.

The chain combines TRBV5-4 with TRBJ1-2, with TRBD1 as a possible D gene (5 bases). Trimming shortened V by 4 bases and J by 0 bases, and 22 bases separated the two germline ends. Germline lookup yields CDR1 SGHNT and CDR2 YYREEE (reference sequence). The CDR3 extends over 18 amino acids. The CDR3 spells CASSPGTGHIRTNYGYTF. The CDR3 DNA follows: TGTGCCAGCAGCCCCGGGACCGGACATATACGCACTAACTATGGCTACACCTTC.

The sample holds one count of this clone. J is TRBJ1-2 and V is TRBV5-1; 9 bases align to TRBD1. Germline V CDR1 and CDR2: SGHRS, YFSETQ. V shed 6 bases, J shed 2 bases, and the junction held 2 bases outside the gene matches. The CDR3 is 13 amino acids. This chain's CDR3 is CASTTGGNYGYTF. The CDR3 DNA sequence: TGCGCCAGCACGACAGGGGGGAACTATGGCTACACCTTC.

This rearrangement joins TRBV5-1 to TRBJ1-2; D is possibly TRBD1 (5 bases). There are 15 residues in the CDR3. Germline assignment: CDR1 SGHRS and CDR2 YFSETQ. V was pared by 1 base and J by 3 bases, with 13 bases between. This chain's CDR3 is CASSLSDQGYYGYTF. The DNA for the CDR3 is TGCGCCAGCAGCTTGAGCGACCAGGGCTACTATGGCTACACCTTC.

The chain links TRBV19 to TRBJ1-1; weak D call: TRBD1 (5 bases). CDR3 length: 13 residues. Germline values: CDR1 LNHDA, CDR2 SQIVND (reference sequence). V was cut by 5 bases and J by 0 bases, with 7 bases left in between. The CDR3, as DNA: TGTGCCAGTAGTCCAGGGCTGAACACTGAAGCTTTCTTT. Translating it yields CASSPGLNTEAFF.

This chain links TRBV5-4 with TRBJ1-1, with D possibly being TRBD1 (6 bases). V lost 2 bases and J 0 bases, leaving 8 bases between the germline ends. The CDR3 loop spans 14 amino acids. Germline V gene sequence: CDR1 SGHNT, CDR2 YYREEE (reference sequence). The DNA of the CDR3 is TGTGCCAGCAGCTTCGGACAGCTGAACACTGAAGCTTTCTTT. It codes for CASSFGQLNTEAFF.

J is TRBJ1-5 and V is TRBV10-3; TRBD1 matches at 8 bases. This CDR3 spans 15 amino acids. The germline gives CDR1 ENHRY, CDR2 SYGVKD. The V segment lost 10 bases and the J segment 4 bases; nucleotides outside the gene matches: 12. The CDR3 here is CATRGQGKDNQPQHF. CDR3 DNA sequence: TGTGCCACAAGAGGACAGGGAAAAGATAATCAGCCCCAGCATTTT.

CDR3 loop: CASSEDRGTEAFF. The CDR3 DNA reads TGTGCCAGCAGTGAAGACAGAGGAACTGAAGCTTTCTTT. The gene calls are TRBV6-1 and TRBJ1-1, with no clear D. CDR1 and CDR2 from the germline V gene are MNHNS and SASEGT. The CDR3 totals 13 residues. V lost 1 base and J lost 5, with 8 bases in between.

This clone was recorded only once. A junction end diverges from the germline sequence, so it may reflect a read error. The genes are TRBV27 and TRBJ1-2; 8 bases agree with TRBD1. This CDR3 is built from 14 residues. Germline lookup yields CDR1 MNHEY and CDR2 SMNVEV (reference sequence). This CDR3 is CAGRDRGRGYGYTF. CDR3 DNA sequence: TGTGCCGGCAGAGACAGGGGTCGCGGGTATGGCTACACCTTC.

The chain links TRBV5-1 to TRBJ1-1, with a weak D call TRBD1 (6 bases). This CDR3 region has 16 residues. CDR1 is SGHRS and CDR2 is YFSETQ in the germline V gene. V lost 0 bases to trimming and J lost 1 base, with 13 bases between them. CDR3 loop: CASSLEFTGQNTEAFF. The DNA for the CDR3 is TGCGCCAGCAGCTTGGAGTTTACAGGGCAGAACACTGAAGCTTTCTTT.

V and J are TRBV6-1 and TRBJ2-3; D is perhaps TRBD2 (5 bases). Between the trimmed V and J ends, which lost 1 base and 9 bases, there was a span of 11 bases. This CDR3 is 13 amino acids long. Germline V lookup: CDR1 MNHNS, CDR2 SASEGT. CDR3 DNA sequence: TGTGCCAGCAGTGAAGTGGGCGGAGGAACGCAGTATTTT. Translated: CASSEVGGGTQYF.

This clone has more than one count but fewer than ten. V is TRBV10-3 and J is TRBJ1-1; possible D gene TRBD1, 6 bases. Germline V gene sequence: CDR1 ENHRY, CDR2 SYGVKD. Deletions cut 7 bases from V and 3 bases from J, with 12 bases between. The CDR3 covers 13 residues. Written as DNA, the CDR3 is TGTGCCATCACGCGGGGGCGGGACACTGAAGCTTTCTTT. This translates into CAITRGRDTEAFF.

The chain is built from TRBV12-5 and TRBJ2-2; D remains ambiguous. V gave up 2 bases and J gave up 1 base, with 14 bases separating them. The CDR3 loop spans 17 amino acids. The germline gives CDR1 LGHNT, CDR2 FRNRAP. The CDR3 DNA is TGTGCTAGTGGTTTGACCCCTGACGGGCGGAACACCGGGGAGCTGTTTTTT. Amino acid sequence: CASGLTPDGRNTGELFF. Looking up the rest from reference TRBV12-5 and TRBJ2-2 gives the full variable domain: DARVTQTPRHKVTEMGQEVTMRCQPILGHNTVFWYRQTMMQGLELLAYFRNRAPLDDSGMPKDRFSAEMPDATLATLKIQPSEPRDSAVYFCASGLTPDGRNTGELFFGEGSRLTVL.

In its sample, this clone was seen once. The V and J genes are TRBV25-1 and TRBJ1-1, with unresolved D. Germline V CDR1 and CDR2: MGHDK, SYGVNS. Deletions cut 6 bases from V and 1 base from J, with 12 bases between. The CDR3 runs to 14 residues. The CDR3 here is CASRSESGNTEAFF. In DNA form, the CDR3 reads TGTGCCAGCAGGTCGGAGTCGGGGAACACTGAAGCTTTCTTT.

DNA for the CDR3: TGTGCCAGCAGTCCCTCGGGCACCTACTCCTACGAGCAGTACTTC. It is translated as CASSPSGTYSYEQYF. The chain carries TRBV7-9 and TRBJ2-7, with D unclear. From germline, CDR1 is SEHNR and CDR2 FQNEAQ (reference sequence). This CDR3 contains 15 residues. Deletions cut 6 bases from V and 0 bases from J, with 15 bases between.

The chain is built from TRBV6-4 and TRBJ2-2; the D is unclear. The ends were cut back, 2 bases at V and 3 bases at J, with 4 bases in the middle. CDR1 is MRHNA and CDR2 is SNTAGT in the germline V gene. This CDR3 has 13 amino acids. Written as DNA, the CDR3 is TGTGCCAGCAGTGACAGGGACACCGGGGAGCTGTTTTTT. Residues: CASSDRDTGELFF.

For the CDR3, the DNA is TGTGCCAGCAGCTTAGATGCCGGGGGCTACGAGCAGTACTTC. This gives the protein CASSLDAGGYEQYF. The chain carries TRBV11-2 and TRBJ2-7, with a possible D match to TRBD2 (6 bases). V lost 0 bases and J lost 3, with 9 bases in between. Germline V gene data show CDR1 as SGHAT and CDR2 as FQNNGV. This CDR3 is built from 14 residues.

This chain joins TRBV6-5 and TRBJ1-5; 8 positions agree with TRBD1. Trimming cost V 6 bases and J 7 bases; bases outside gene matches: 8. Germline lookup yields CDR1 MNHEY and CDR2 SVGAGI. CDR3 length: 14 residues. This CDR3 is CASRITGGGQPQHF. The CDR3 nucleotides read TGTGCCAGCAGAATCACAGGGGGGGGGCAGCCCCAGCATTTT.

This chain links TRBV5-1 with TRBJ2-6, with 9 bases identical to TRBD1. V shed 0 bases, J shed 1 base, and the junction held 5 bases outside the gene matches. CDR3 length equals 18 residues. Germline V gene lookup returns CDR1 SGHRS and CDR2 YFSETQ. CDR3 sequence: CASSLGGTGYSGANVLTF. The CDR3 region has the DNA TGCGCCAGCAGCTTGGGAGGGACAGGGTATTCTGGGGCCAACGTCCTGACTTTC. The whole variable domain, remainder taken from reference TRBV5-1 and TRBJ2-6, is KAGVTQTPRYLIKTRGQQVTLSCSPISGHRSVSWYQQTPGQGLQFLFEYFSETQRNKGNFPGRFSGRQFSNSRSEMNVSTLELGDSALYLCASSLGGTGYSGANVLTFGAGSRLTVL.

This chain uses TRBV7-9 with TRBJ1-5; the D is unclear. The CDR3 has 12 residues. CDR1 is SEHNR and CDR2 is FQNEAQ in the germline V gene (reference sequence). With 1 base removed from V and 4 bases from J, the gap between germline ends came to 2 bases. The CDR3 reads CASSLENQPQHF. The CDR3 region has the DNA TGTGCCAGCAGCTTAGAGAATCAGCCCCAGCATTTT.

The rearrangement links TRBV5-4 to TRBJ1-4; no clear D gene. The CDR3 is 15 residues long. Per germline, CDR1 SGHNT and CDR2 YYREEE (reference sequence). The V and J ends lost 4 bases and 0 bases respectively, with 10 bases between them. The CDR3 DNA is TGTGCCAGCAGCCCCTTACCTGCAACTAATGAAAAACTGTTTTTT. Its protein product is CASSPLPATNEKLFF.

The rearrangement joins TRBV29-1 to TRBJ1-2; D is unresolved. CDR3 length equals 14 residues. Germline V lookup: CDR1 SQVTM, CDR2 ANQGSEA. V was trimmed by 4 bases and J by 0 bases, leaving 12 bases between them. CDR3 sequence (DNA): TGCAGCGTTGTGGGAGGGTCCCCTAACTATGGCTACACCTTC. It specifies CSVVGGSPNYGYTF.

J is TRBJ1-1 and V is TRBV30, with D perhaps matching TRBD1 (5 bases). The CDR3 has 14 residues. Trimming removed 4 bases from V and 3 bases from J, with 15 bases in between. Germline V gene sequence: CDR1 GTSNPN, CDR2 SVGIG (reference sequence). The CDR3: CAWNQGGVDTEAFF. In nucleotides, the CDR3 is TGTGCCTGGAATCAGGGAGGGGTTGACACTGAAGCTTTCTTT.

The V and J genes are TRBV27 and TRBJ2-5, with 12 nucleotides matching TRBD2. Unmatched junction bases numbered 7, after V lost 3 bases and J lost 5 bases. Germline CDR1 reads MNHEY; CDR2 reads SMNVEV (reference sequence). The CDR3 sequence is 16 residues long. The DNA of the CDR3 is TGTGCCAGCAGTTTTGTCCTAGCGGGAGGGCCCGAGACCCAGTACTTC. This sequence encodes CASSFVLAGGPETQYF.